These 8 T cell receptor beta chains share one sample of origin, sequenced in a study of T cell responses to AZD1222 COVID-19 vaccine. Only in-frame clones appear in the TCRdb table, and some are missing; sequencing was by immunoSEQ multiplex PCR. The sample comprises approximately 100,000 clones, roughly nine tenths of which are singletons, and around 7.5% rests with the top ten. The material sequenced was peripheral blood, taken on day 0 of AZD1222 vaccination. These receptors all come from an adult in good health.

The chain joins TRBV19 to TRBJ1-2, with 7 bases aligning to TRBD1. The CDR3 extends over 15 amino acids. CDR1 is LNHDA and CDR2 is SQIVND in the germline V gene (reference sequence). J was trimmed by 3 bases and V by 7 bases; bases with no gene match: 11. For the CDR3, the DNA is TGTGCCAGTACCGCCGGCCGCAGGGGGGACTATGGCTACACCTTC. Its protein is CASTAGRRGDYGYTF.

DNA for the CDR3: TGTGCCAGCAGCTTAGACAGGGGGCGGCTTTATGGCTACACCTTC. Translation: CASSLDRGRLYGYTF. The chain employs TRBV7-2 and TRBJ1-2, with TRBD1 identical over 9 bases. This CDR3 spans 15 amino acids. Germline-derived CDR1 and CDR2 are SGHTA and FQGNSA. The trim removed 1 base at V and 5 bases at J, leaving 5 bases unmatched.

The chain couples TRBV19 to TRBJ2-1; D uncertain. CDR3 size: 16 residues. V was trimmed by 0 bases and J by 6 bases, leaving 15 bases between them. Germline loops: CDR1 LNHDA, CDR2 SQIVND (reference sequence). Here the CDR3 DNA reads TGTGCCAGTAGTATAGATCAGCGAAAGACATCCAATGAGCAGTTCTTC. This encodes CASSIDQRKTSNEQFF.

The table lists this clone with a count of one. This chain joins TRBV24-1 and TRBJ1-3, with 10 bases aligning to TRBD1. CDR1 and CDR2 from the germline V gene are KGHDR and SFDVKD. CDR3 length equals 19 residues. The ends lost 4 bases at V and 3 bases at J; junction bases unmatched: 14. The CDR3 sequence is CATSDPTGGMGTGGNTIYF. In nucleotides, the CDR3 is TGTGCCACCAGTGACCCGACAGGGGGCATGGGGACAGGTGGAAACACCATATATTTT.

The chain links TRBV5-1 to TRBJ1-4, with 8 nucleotides matching TRBD1. Germline values: CDR1 SGHRS, CDR2 YFSETQ. Unmatched junction bases numbered 12, after V lost 0 bases and J lost 8 bases. The CDR3 extends over 17 amino acids. The CDR3 reads CASSLEGTGFGGEKLFF. The CDR3 nucleotides are TGCGCCAGCAGCTTGGAAGGGACAGGATTTGGAGGCGAAAAACTGTTTTTT. Complete variable domain (other parts from reference TRBV5-1 and TRBJ1-4): KAGVTQTPRYLIKTRGQQVTLSCSPISGHRSVSWYQQTPGQGLQFLFEYFSETQRNKGNFPGRFSGRQFSNSRSEMNVSTLELGDSALYLCASSLEGTGFGGEKLFFGSGTQLSVL.

In its sample, this clone was seen once. The rearrangement joins TRBV29-1 to TRBJ1-1; possible D gene TRBD1, 6 bases. CDR1 SQVTM and CDR2 ANQGSEA come from the germline V gene. V was trimmed by 7 bases and J by 7 bases, leaving 13 bases between them. CDR3 length equals 11 residues. In DNA form, the CDR3 reads TGCAGCGCCCGGACAGACCTTGAAGCTTTCTTT. This encodes CSARTDLEAFF.

The chain couples TRBV10-2 to TRBJ1-1, with D possibly TRBD1 on 6 matching bases. CDR3 length: 14 residues. Trimming took 7 bases from V and 7 from J, leaving 19 bases between them. CDR1 and CDR2 (germline): WSHSY, SAAADI. The CDR3, as DNA: TGCGCCAGCATTTCCGGGGGCGGTCAAAATGAAGCTTTCTTT. Translated, it gives CASISGGGQNEAFF.

This clone was detected a few times. The genes are TRBV11-2 and TRBJ1-4; the match to TRBD1 covers 8 bases. Germline CDR1 is SGHAT and CDR2 is FQNNGV. The CDR3 has 18 amino acids. The V segment lost 6 bases and the J segment 7 bases; nucleotides outside the gene matches: 19. CDR3 sequence (DNA): TGTGCCAGCAGTCAAGGACAGGGAGATAGTTCGCGCGGTGAAAAACTGTTTTTT. Its translation is CASSQGQGDSSRGEKLFF.